This TCR beta chain was observed in a study of CD8 T cells in ankylosing spondylitis. This clonotype was counted ten times or more. Germline V gives CDR1 DFQATT, CDR2 SNEGSKA (reference sequence). Trimming removed 0 bases at V and 5 bases at J, with 16 bases between. The CDR3 is 15 amino acids. TCRdb reanalysed the 5' RACE reads using MiXCR and keeps one entry per CDR3 protein. The sample carries just under 95,000 distinct CDR3 sequences, 8.8% recorded once. The source is a male donor with ankylosing spondylitis or in good health (not recorded which). The rearrangement joins TRBV20-1 to TRBJ2-5; TRBD2 is a possible D gene (6 bases). The specimen was blood, either unsorted or a sorted T cell fraction (not recorded which). CDR3 coding DNA: TGCAGTGCTAGAGAGGAGGGTCTAAAAAGGGAGACCCAGTACTTC. It encodes CSAREEGLKRETQYF.